The 25 T cell receptor beta chains below all came from one sample that was sequenced in a study of blood T cells in healthy people across ages. Together with a sample-barcoded 5' primer, a J-beta primer mix was included in a second PCR lasting about 7 to 12 cycles. TCRdb processed the 5' RACE reads anew with MiXCR; each CDR3 protein has one entry. Of 800,000 to 950,000 distinct CDR3 sequences listed, roughly 50% were seen once; the top ten hold roughly 12%. The sample was blood. The receptors derive from a man aged 30 to 45 in good health.

This chain connects TRBV20-1 to TRBJ2-7; D is perhaps TRBD2 (6 bases). The DNA end favors TRBJ2-5, so the J call may be wrong. The CDR3 runs to 15 residues. The germline CDR1 and CDR2 sequences are DFQATT and SNEGSKA (reference sequence). CDR3 in amino acids: CSARDRGLGVETQYF. The CDR3 DNA sequence: TGCAGTGCTAGAGATCGGGGACTGGGGGTGGAGACCCAGTACTTC.

The V and J genes are TRBV27 and TRBJ2-7; 7 bases line up with TRBD1. The germline gives CDR1 MNHEY, CDR2 SMNVEV (reference sequence). The CDR3 spans 18 residues. Unmatched junction bases numbered 20, after V lost 5 bases and J lost 4 bases. The CDR3, as DNA: TGTGCCAGCAGTCCGTTTTCCCTCGACAGGGTATTTGGGTACGAGCAGTACTTC. This encodes CASSPFSLDRVFGYEQYF.

This clonotype has a handful of counts. The chain links TRBV7-2 to TRBJ2-4; a weak D match, TRBD1 (7 bases). The germline V and J ends were trimmed by 5 bases and 0 bases, with 20 bases remaining between them. Germline assignment: CDR1 SGHTA and CDR2 FQGNSA. The CDR3 is 18 residues long. The CDR3 DNA follows: TGTGCCAGCAGCCCCGACGCAGGGGGACTTCTAGCCAAAAACATTCAGTACTTC. Amino acid sequence: CASSPDAGGLLAKNIQYF.

The chain links TRBV6-5 to TRBJ2-7; maybe TRBD1 (6 bases). CDR3 length: 13 residues. Trimming pared 2 bases from V and 6 bases from J, leaving 11 bases between. Germline CDR1 is MNHEY and CDR2 is SVGAGI. The CDR3, as DNA: TGTGCCAGCAGTTACACGACAGGTAGCGAGCAGTACTTC. Protein: CASSYTTGSEQYF.

This clonotype was found a few times. The genes are TRBV24-1 and TRBJ2-3, with 8 positions matching TRBD1. Germline values: CDR1 KGHDR, CDR2 SFDVKD. The CDR3 runs 16 residues. V was clipped by 5 bases and J by 4 bases; unmatched bases: 10. The CDR3 reads CATSVLGQVPADTQYF. In DNA form, the CDR3 reads TGTGCCACCAGTGTCTTGGGACAGGTCCCCGCAGATACGCAGTATTTT.

The V and J genes are TRBV28 and TRBJ2-7, with TRBD1 identical over 7 bases. The germline gives CDR1 MDHEN, CDR2 SYDVKM. This CDR3 is built from 14 residues. Germline trimming cut 6 bases from V and 2 bases from J; bases unmatched to any gene: 7. The CDR3 loop reads CASSKQGPTYEQYF. CDR3 nucleotide sequence: TGTGCCAGCAGCAAACAGGGGCCCACCTACGAGCAGTACTTC.

As DNA, the CDR3 is TGCAGTGCTAGAGATCAAGGGGAGACCCAGTACTTC. Protein: CSARDQGETQYF. The chain couples TRBV20-1 to TRBJ2-5; D remains unclear. CDR1 and CDR2 (germline): DFQATT, SNEGSKA (reference sequence). This CDR3 is built from 12 residues. Trimming shortened V by 0 bases and J by 5 bases, and 7 bases separated the two germline ends.

This clonotype was seen only a few times. V is TRBV3-1 and J is TRBJ2-7, with 9 bases identical to TRBD1. Losses at the gene ends were 8 bases for V and 5 bases for J; bases not matched to a gene: 7. There are 13 residues in the CDR3. Germline CDR1 is LGHDT and CDR2 is YNNKEL (reference sequence). The CDR3 sequence: CASARDRENEQYF. CDR3 nucleotide sequence: TGTGCCAGCGCGAGGGACAGGGAAAACGAGCAGTACTTC.

This clonotype showed up just a few times. CDR3 DNA sequence: TGCAGCGTAGCCCGGACAGGGGGCGAGCAGTACTTC. Translation: CSVARTGGEQYF. The J gene is TRBJ2-5, the V gene TRBV29-1; 10 positions match TRBD1. Judging by the DNA end, TRBJ2-7 fits better; the J call may be wrong. This CDR3 comprises 12 residues. Looked up from germline, CDR1 is SQVTM and CDR2 is ANQGSEA.

This clonotype was found many times. The genes are TRBV5-1 and TRBJ2-1; 9 positions match TRBD1. The junction had 1 base not matched to a gene; V was cut back by 0 bases and J by 0 bases. This CDR3 has 16 residues. CDR1 and CDR2 (germline): SGHRS, YFSETQ. The CDR3 nucleotides are TGCGCCAGCAGCTTGGGACAGGGGGTCTCCTACAATGAGCAGTTCTTC. This codes for CASSLGQGVSYNEQFF.

V gene TRBV20-1 combines with J gene TRBJ1-6; maybe TRBD1 (5 bases). The CDR3 totals 15 residues. Germline V gene data show CDR1 as DFQATT and CDR2 as SNEGSKA (reference sequence). Deletions cut 2 bases from V and 7 bases from J, with 15 bases between. The DNA for the CDR3 is TGCAGTGCTAGAATCAGGGCGGTAAGGAATTCACCCCTCCACTTT. Translation gives CSARIRAVRNSPLHF.

V gene TRBV27 combines with J gene TRBJ2-3; 14 bases are a match to TRBD2. Germline CDR1 reads MNHEY; CDR2 reads SMNVEV (reference sequence). V lost 3 bases and J lost 8; bases outside the gene matches: 16. CDR3 length: 19 residues. Written as DNA, the CDR3 is TGTGCCAGCAGTTTCTCCGGGACTAGCGGGGGCCCCCGACGGGGTACGCAGTATTTT. Translating gives CASSFSGTSGGPRRGTQYF.

The chain uses TRBV28 and TRBJ2-7; D might be TRBD2 (6 bases). The CDR3 is 15 amino acids. Deletions cut 6 bases from V and 0 bases from J, with 15 bases between. CDR1 is MDHEN and CDR2 is SYDVKM in the germline V gene. The CDR3 is CASSFPGLSSYEQYF. The CDR3 DNA reads TGTGCCAGCAGCTTCCCGGGACTCAGCTCCTACGAGCAGTACTTC. Filled out from reference TRBV28 and TRBJ2-7, the complete variable domain reads DVKVTQSSRYLVKRTGEKVFLECVQDMDHENMFWYRQDPGLGLRLIYFSYDVKMKEKGDIPEGYSVSREKKERFSLILESASTNQTSMYLCASSFPGLSSYEQYFGPGTRLTVT.

This sequence joins TRBV5-5 and TRBJ1-5; D is perhaps TRBD1 (6 bases). CDR1 and CDR2 (germline): SGHKS, YYEKEE (reference sequence). Trimming took 4 bases from V and 0 from J, leaving 17 bases between them. This CDR3 region has 17 residues. CDR3 nucleotide sequence: TGTGCCAGCAGCACGAAAGGGGGGGACAATAGCAATCAGCCCCAGCATTTT. Translating gives CASSTKGGDNSNQPQHF.

The rearrangement links TRBV20-1 to TRBJ2-4; 7 nucleotides agree with TRBD1. The assigned J gene may be wrong: the sequence end matches TRBJ2-7 better. Germline V CDR1 and CDR2: DFQATT, SNEGSKA (reference sequence). The CDR3 is 14 residues long. The CDR3 here is CSATADRVRYEQYF. DNA for the CDR3: TGCAGTGCTACCGCAGACAGGGTTCGATACGAGCAGTACTTC.

V usage is TRBV20-1 and J usage is TRBJ1-1; D is unresolved. The germline CDR1 and CDR2 sequences are DFQATT and SNEGSKA (reference sequence). The CDR3 has 14 residues. The ends were cut back, 3 bases at V and 4 bases at J, with 15 bases in the middle. In DNA, the CDR3 is TGCAGTGCTAGGACGCAGGATCGGGGCACTGAAGCTTTCTTT. Its protein is CSARTQDRGTEAFF.

The J gene is TRBJ2-7, the V gene TRBV12-3 or TRBV12-4; D remains ambiguous. This CDR3 comprises 15 residues. V was trimmed by 6 bases and J by 1 base, leaving 16 bases between them. This chain's CDR3 is CASSTLGPSSYEQYF. The CDR3 DNA follows: TGTGCCAGCAGCACCCTAGGCCCCTCGTCCTACGAGCAGTACTTC.

The chain joins TRBV29-1 to TRBJ2-1; D gene uncertain. V dropped 5 bases and J dropped 4 bases, with 12 bases sitting between them. The CDR3 is 13 residues long. Germline CDR1 SQVTM, CDR2 ANQGSEA. The DNA for the CDR3 is TGCAGCGTTAAACAGCAAGCTTACAATGAGCAGTTCTTC. Protein sequence: CSVKQQAYNEQFF.

The gene calls are TRBV3-1 and TRBJ1-1; D not resolved. Deletions cut 8 bases from V and 1 base from J, with 11 bases between. Germline V gives CDR1 LGHDT, CDR2 YNNKEL (reference sequence). The CDR3 has 13 residues. In DNA, the CDR3 is TGTGCCAGCGGAAGGACCCCGAACACTGAAGCTTTCTTT. Residues: CASGRTPNTEAFF. The full variable domain, rest sourced from reference TRBV3-1 and TRBJ1-1, is DTAVSQTPKYLVTQMGNDKSIKCEQNLGHDTMYWYKQDSKKFLKIMFSYNNKELIINETVPNRFSPKSPDKAHLNLHINSLELGDSAVYFCASGRTPNTEAFFGQGTRLTVV.

This chain connects TRBV12-3 or TRBV12-4 to TRBJ1-1, with TRBD1 matching over 7 bases. The CDR3 totals 16 residues. With V trimmed by 5 bases and J by 1 base, 10 bases remained unmatched. The CDR3 DNA is TGTGCCAGCAGTCGATCCAGGGGGTTCCGGAACACTGAAGCTTTCTTT. Its protein product is CASSRSRGFRNTEAFF.

The J gene is TRBJ2-1, the V gene TRBV20-1; D is perhaps TRBD1 or TRBD2 (6 bases each). Trimming stripped 0 bases from V and 6 bases from J, with 15 bases between. Germline lookup yields CDR1 DFQATT and CDR2 SNEGSKA (reference sequence). There are 15 residues in the CDR3. This CDR3 is CSARDPRGAINEQFF. For the CDR3, the DNA is TGCAGTGCTAGAGATCCAAGGGGGGCGATCAATGAGCAGTTCTTC.

This clonotype was counted between two and nine times. The chain is built from TRBV27 and TRBJ2-1, with 11 bases that match TRBD2. V was clipped by 2 bases and J by 6 bases; unmatched bases: 9. Germline CDR1 MNHEY, CDR2 SMNVEV (reference sequence). The CDR3 runs to 17 residues. This CDR3 is CASSLGLAGGPVNEQFF. The CDR3 DNA sequence: TGTGCCAGCAGTTTAGGATTAGCGGGGGGGCCCGTCAATGAGCAGTTCTTC.

This clonotype was seen only a few times. The chain couples TRBV12-3 or TRBV12-4 to TRBJ1-6; D is uncertain. CDR3 size: 14 residues. V lost 6 bases and J 5 bases, leaving 11 bases between the germline ends. The CDR3 sequence: CASRSEGNNSPLHF. In DNA form, the CDR3 reads TGTGCCAGCAGGTCGGAAGGGAATAATTCACCCCTCCACTTT.

This clonotype was observed a handful of times. V gene TRBV3-1 combines with J gene TRBJ2-5; 8 bases are shared with TRBD2. Germline V gene data show CDR1 as LGHDT and CDR2 as YNNKEL (reference sequence). The J segment lost 7 bases and the V segment lost 0 bases, leaving 4 bases of the junction unmatched. The length of the CDR3 is 14 residues. The CDR3 DNA reads as TGTGCCAGCAGCCAAGACAGAACTAGCGGGACCCAGTACTTC. This encodes CASSQDRTSGTQYF.

CDR3 bases: TGCAGCGTTGATGTGAACCAAGAGACCCAGTACTTC. This encodes CSVDVNQETQYF. The V and J genes are TRBV29-1 and TRBJ2-5; D is uncertain. From germline, CDR1 is SQVTM and CDR2 ANQGSEA. Trimming took off 3 bases at V and 0 bases at J, with 5 bases between the two ends. The CDR3 runs 12 residues.